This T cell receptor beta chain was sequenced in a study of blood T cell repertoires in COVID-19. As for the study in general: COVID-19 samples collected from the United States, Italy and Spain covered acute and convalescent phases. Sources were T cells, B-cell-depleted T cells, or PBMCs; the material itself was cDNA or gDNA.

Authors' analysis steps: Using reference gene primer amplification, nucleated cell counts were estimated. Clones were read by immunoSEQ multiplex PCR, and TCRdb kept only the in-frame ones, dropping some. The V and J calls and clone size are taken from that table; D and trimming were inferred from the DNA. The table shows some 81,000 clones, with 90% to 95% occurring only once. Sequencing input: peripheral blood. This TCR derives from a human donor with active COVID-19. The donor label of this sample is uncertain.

CDR3 loop: CASSALAGGYNEQFF. The DNA for the CDR3 is TGCGCCAGCAGCGCCTTAGCGGGAGGGTACAATGAGCAGTTCTTC. V usage is TRBV5-1 and J usage is TRBJ2-1, with 11 bases lining up with TRBD2. Trimming removed 4 bases from V and 4 bases from J; junction bases left unmatched: 4. This CDR3 spans 15 amino acids. CDR1 SGHRS and CDR2 YFSETQ come from the germline V gene. The full variable domain, rest sourced from reference TRBV5-1 and TRBJ2-1, is KAGVTQTPRYLIKTRGQQVTLSCSPISGHRSVSWYQQTPGQGLQFLFEYFSETQRNKGNFPGRFSGRQFSNSRSEMNVSTLELGDSALYLCASSALAGGYNEQFFGPGTRLTVL.